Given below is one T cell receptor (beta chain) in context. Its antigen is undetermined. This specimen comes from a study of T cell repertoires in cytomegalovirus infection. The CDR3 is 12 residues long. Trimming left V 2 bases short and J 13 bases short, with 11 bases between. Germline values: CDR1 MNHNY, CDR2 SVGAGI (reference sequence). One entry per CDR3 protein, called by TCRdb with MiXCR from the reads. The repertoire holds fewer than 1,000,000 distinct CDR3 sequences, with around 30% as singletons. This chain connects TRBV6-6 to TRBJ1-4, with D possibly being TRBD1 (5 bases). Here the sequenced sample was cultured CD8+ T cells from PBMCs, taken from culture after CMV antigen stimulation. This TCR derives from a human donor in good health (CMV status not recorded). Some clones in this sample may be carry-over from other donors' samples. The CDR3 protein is CASSYAGGILFF. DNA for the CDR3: TGTGCCAGCAGTTACGCCGGGGGGATACTGTTTTTT.